This T cell receptor beta chain was captured in a study of regulatory T cells in long-lasting Graves disease. This clonotype has ten or more counts. According to the study, TCR beta libraries were built with iRepertoire HTBI primers and CDR3-region Arm-PCR. TCRdb re-called the multiplex PCR reads with MiXCR, one entry per CDR3 protein. The sample shows under 800,000 distinct CDR3 sequences, 16% of them seen only once. The time point was: newly diagnosed GD, antithyroid drugs for less than 3 months. RNA from PBMCs was the source of the TCR library. V lost 6 bases and J 0 bases, leaving 17 bases between the germline ends. CDR1 and CDR2 from the germline V gene are DFQATT and SNEGSKA (reference sequence). This CDR3 contains 16 residues. The data were also submitted as part of a second study, on T cells in Graves' hyperthyroidism and ophthalmopathy.

The sample was peripheral blood mononuclear cells (PBMCs), taken at new diagnosis, from a patient treated with antithyroid drugs. The sequence came from a woman younger than 45 with Graves disease. V gene TRBV20-1 combines with J gene TRBJ2-2, with a weak D call TRBD2 (5 bases). The CDR3 loop reads CSARPGGLANTGELFF. For the CDR3, the DNA is TGCAGTGCCAGACCTGGCGGGCTAGCGAACACCGGGGAGCTGTTTTTT.